What follows describes a single T cell receptor (beta chain). The data stem from a study of OX40 agonist ivuxolimab in advanced cancers. In the study overall: Patients were dosed intravenously with ivuxolimab at 0.01 to 10 mg/kg every 2 weeks. Of the patients, three showed partial responses, one with hepatocellular carcinoma and two with cutaneous melanoma.

Sequenced by immunoSEQ multiplex PCR; TCRdb stores in-frame clones only, minus some. The table includes 75,000 to 100,000 clones, roughly four fifths detected once. The V gene lost 2 bases and the J gene lost 3 bases, with 10 bases spanning the gap. This CDR3 spans 14 amino acids. The germline V gene has CDR1 MNHNY and CDR2 SVGAGI (reference sequence). The chain joins TRBV6-6 to TRBJ1-2; D gene uncertain. Sequences were derived from CD4+ or CD8+ T cells sorted from blood, sampled in a trial of the OX40 agonist ivuxolimab. The source of this sequence is an adult with an advanced solid tumor such as melanoma, head and neck, liver or kidney cancer. Written as DNA, the CDR3 is TGTGCCAGCAGTTACGGGGAAGCGGACTATGGCTACACCTTC. This sequence encodes CASSYGEADYGYTF.